This entry lists 23 T cell receptor beta chains sequenced from one sample in a study of cytomegalovirus exposure and HLA in healthy donors. Researchers ran the PCR with 60 Vbeta and 13 Jbeta primers. Data came from immunoSEQ multiplex PCR; TCRdb stores just in-frame clones and leaves some out. The sample consists of over 120,000 clones, 78% of them appearing once. Sequences were obtained from PBMCs. The receptor source for this set is a woman aged 18-29 years in good health and CMV-seropositive.

V and J are TRBV6-6 and TRBJ1-1; 7 bases align to TRBD1. The V gene end was trimmed by 2 bases and the J gene end by 1 base; junction bases not matched to a gene: 1. From germline, CDR1 is MNHNY and CDR2 SVGAGI (reference sequence). This CDR3 region has 14 residues. The chain's CDR3 is CASSYGTANTEAFF. The CDR3 nucleotides are TGTGCCAGCAGTTACGGGACAGCGAACACTGAAGCTTTCTTT.

The chain joins TRBV6-6 to TRBJ1-3; TRBD1 agrees at 10 bases. The CDR3 runs to 14 residues. CDR1 is MNHNY, CDR2 SVGAGI, per germline (reference sequence). Germline trimming cut 6 bases from V and 5 bases from J; bases unmatched to any gene: 4. CDR3 loop: CASRKGQGRNTIYF. DNA of the CDR3: TGTGCCAGCAGAAAGGGACAGGGGAGAAACACCATATATTTT.

The CDR3 DNA reads TGTGCCAGCAGTGGCTCCTCGGGACTAGCTTACAATGAGCAGTTCTTC. It yields the protein CASSGSSGLAYNEQFF. This chain connects TRBV6-1 to TRBJ2-1, with 9 nucleotides matching TRBD2. This CDR3 is 16 amino acids long. Germline CDR1 and CDR2: MNHNS and SASEGT. After removal of 4 bases from V and 4 bases from J, the junction contained 8 bases not matched to a gene.

CDR3 coding DNA: TGTGCCAGCTCACCAATGGGACAGACAATGGGGAACTATGGCTACACCTTC. Its protein is CASSPMGQTMGNYGYTF. The V and J genes are TRBV18 and TRBJ1-2; TRBD1 aligns across 7 bases. Germline V gives CDR1 KGHSH, CDR2 LQKENI. The V segment lost 2 bases and the J segment 2 bases; nucleotides outside the gene matches: 11. CDR3 size: 17 residues.

V is TRBV7-2 and J is TRBJ1-6; 8 bases are a match to TRBD1. The CDR3 is made up of 14 amino acids. Per germline, CDR1 SGHTA and CDR2 FQGNSA. With V trimmed by 5 bases and J by 9 bases, 6 bases remained unmatched. The CDR3 DNA sequence: TGTGCCAGCAGCACACAGGGGGTGGGTTCACCCCTCCACTTT. This encodes CASSTQGVGSPLHF.

This rearrangement joins TRBV12-5 to TRBJ1-2; D unresolved. The CDR3 has 14 amino acids. V gave up 2 bases and J gave up 4 bases, with 11 bases separating them. The germline V gene encodes CDR1 LGHNT and CDR2 FRNRAP. The chain's CDR3 is CASGLPGLSYGYTF. For the CDR3, the DNA is TGTGCTAGTGGTTTGCCCGGGTTGTCCTATGGCTACACCTTC. Together with reference TRBV12-5 and TRBJ1-2, the CDR3 gives the full variable domain: DARVTQTPRHKVTEMGQEVTMRCQPILGHNTVFWYRQTMMQGLELLAYFRNRAPLDDSGMPKDRFSAEMPDATLATLKIQPSEPRDSAVYFCASGLPGLSYGYTFGSGTRLTVV.

The chain combines TRBV4-2 with TRBJ2-1; tentatively, D is TRBD2 (7 bases). CDR1 is LGHNA, CDR2 YNFKEQ, per germline. The CDR3 contains 17 residues. V lost 3 bases to trimming and J lost 4 bases, with 19 bases between them. The CDR3 sequence is CASSHPRGAGNYNEQFF. CDR3 nucleotides: TGTGCCAGCAGCCATCCCAGGGGAGCGGGGAATTACAATGAGCAGTTCTTC.

This rearrangement joins TRBV10-2 to TRBJ2-3; perhaps TRBD1 as D (6 bases). V was cut by 3 bases and J by 1 base, with 11 bases left in between. The CDR3 sequence is 15 residues long. Germline CDR1 is WSHSY and CDR2 is SAAADI. CDR3 in amino acids: CASSEPGEGTDTQYF. CDR3 DNA sequence: TGCGCCAGCAGTGAACCAGGGGAAGGCACAGATACGCAGTATTTT.

The CDR3 region is CASSDRGGGGELFF. CDR3 in DNA: TGCGCCAGCAGTGATCGTGGGGGGGGCGGGGAGCTGTTTTTT. The chain joins TRBV10-2 to TRBJ2-2; the match to TRBD2 covers 7 bases. The germline CDR1 and CDR2 sequences are WSHSY and SAAADI. V lost 3 bases to trimming and J lost 7 bases; unmatched junction nucleotides: 5. CDR3 length equals 14 residues.

Here the CDR3 DNA reads TGTGCCAGCAGCGTAGCGGCGGGGGGCACCTCCACAGATACGCAGTATTTT. It is translated as CASSVAAGGTSTDTQYF. The V gene is TRBV9, the J gene TRBJ2-3, with 8 bases identical to TRBD2. Germline V gene lookup returns CDR1 SGDLS and CDR2 YYNGEE. With 0 bases clipped from V and 2 bases from J, the junction kept 8 bases outside the gene matches. The CDR3 covers 17 residues.

V usage is TRBV19 and J usage is TRBJ1-2, with 9 nucleotides matching TRBD1. Germline CDR1 is LNHDA and CDR2 is SQIVND (reference sequence). The V segment lost 6 bases and the J segment 2 bases; nucleotides outside the gene matches: 10. The CDR3 runs to 16 residues. The CDR3 DNA is TGTGCCAGTAGACTTCCGGGACAGGGAGGGAACTATGGCTACACCTTC. This encodes CASRLPGQGGNYGYTF. The full variable domain, its missing parts supplied by reference TRBV19 and TRBJ1-2, is DGGITQSPKYLFRKEGQNVTLSCEQNLNHDAMYWYRQDPGQGLRLIYYSQIVNDFQKGDIAEGYSVSREKKESFPLTVTSAQKNPTAFYLCASRLPGQGGNYGYTFGSGTRLTVV.

The chain carries TRBV7-9 and TRBJ2-5; TRBD2 matches 9 bases. CDR3 size: 15 residues. V lost 6 bases to trimming and J lost 4 bases; unmatched junction nucleotides: 9. Germline assignment: CDR1 SEHNR and CDR2 FQNEAQ (reference sequence). In nucleotides, the CDR3 is TGTGCCAGCAGGCCTAGCGGGGAAGGGGTAGAGACCCAGTACTTC. It encodes CASRPSGEGVETQYF. Variable domain in full (rest from reference TRBV7-9 and TRBJ2-5): DTGVSQNPRHKITKRGQNVTFRCDPISEHNRLYWYRQTLGQGPEFLTYFQNEAQLEKSRLLSDRFSAERPKGSFSTLEIQRTEQGDSAMYLCASRPSGEGVETQYFGPGTRLLVL.

Points on this clone: Relative to the germline gene, one junction end is altered; a read error may explain this. This chain uses TRBV7-9 with TRBJ1-4; D not resolved. The CDR3 runs 12 residues. The germline V gene encodes CDR1 SEHNR and CDR2 FQNEAQ (reference sequence). CDR3 region: CSSSLVGEKLFF. As DNA, the CDR3 is TGTTCCAGCAGCTTAGTCGGTGAAAAACTGTTTTTT.

This chain connects TRBV7-2 to TRBJ1-4; D ambiguous. The V gene lost 5 bases and the J gene lost 6 bases, with 10 bases spanning the gap. Looked up from germline, CDR1 is SGHTA and CDR2 is FQGNSA. The CDR3 length is 13 residues. The CDR3 protein is CASSTRTDEKLFF. The CDR3 nucleotides are TGTGCCAGCAGCACCCGAACAGATGAAAAACTGTTTTTT.

The chain uses TRBV19 and TRBJ2-2; weak D call: TRBD1 (6 bases). Germline V gene data show CDR1 as LNHDA and CDR2 as SQIVND (reference sequence). Trimming left V 7 bases short and J 6 bases short, with 9 bases between. This CDR3 is built from 12 residues. The chain's CDR3 is CASKWGPGELFF. The CDR3 bases are TGTGCCAGTAAATGGGGGCCCGGGGAGCTGTTTTTT.

V and J are TRBV11-2 and TRBJ2-7, with 9 bases aligning to TRBD1. The germline CDR1 and CDR2 sequences are SGHAT and FQNNGV. Losses at the gene ends were 1 base for V and 4 bases for J; bases not matched to a gene: 5. The CDR3 runs to 15 residues. The CDR3, as DNA: TGTGCCAGCAGCTTAGGAAGGGACAGGGCGTACGAGCAGTACTTC. Residues: CASSLGRDRAYEQYF.

This clone occurred once. This sequence joins TRBV6-5 and TRBJ1-2, with 9 bases matching TRBD1. The CDR3 extends over 15 amino acids. Looked up from germline, CDR1 is MNHEY and CDR2 is SVGAGI. V lost 5 bases, J lost 8 bases, and 12 bases stayed unmatched. In nucleotides, the CDR3 is TGTGCCAGCAGTCCACATCGGGACAGGGTAGGAGGCTACACCTTC. Translated: CASSPHRDRVGGYTF.

This clone has only a few counts. The chain recombines TRBV11-3 with TRBJ2-1; possible D gene TRBD2, 5 bases. With 1 base removed from V and 7 bases from J, the gap between germline ends came to 8 bases. Looked up from germline, CDR1 is SGHNT and CDR2 is YENEEA. CDR3 length equals 13 residues. CDR3 amino acids: CASSLGGENEQFF. In DNA, the CDR3 is TGTGCCAGCAGCTTAGGTGGGGAGAATGAGCAGTTCTTC.

V is TRBV7-9 and J is TRBJ1-1, with D possibly TRBD1 on 5 matching bases. CDR3 length: 14 amino acids. Trimming cost V 3 bases and J 3 bases, with 11 bases left between them. Germline loops: CDR1 SEHNR, CDR2 FQNEAQ (reference sequence). CDR3 residues: CASSFQGTDTEAFF. The CDR3 coding sequence is TGTGCCAGCAGCTTCCAGGGCACCGACACTGAAGCTTTCTTT.

The genes are TRBV5-4 and TRBJ2-7; D is possibly TRBD2 (6 bases). Germline CDR1 reads SGHNT; CDR2 reads YYREEE (reference sequence). V lost 5 bases to trimming and J lost 2 bases, with 14 bases between them. This CDR3 region has 14 residues. CDR3 amino acids: CASSSGGTPYEQYF. CDR3 nucleotides: TGTGCCAGCAGTTCGGGCGGGACCCCCTACGAGCAGTACTTC. Full variable domain (remainder filled in from reference TRBV5-4 and TRBJ2-7): ETGVTQSPTHLIKTRGQQVTLRCSSQSGHNTVSWYQQALGQGPQFIFQYYREEENGRGNFPPRFSGLQFPNYSSELNVNALELDDSALYLCASSSGGTPYEQYFGPGTRLTVT.

The chain employs TRBV7-9 and TRBJ2-5; a possible D gene is TRBD1 (6 bases). The tail of the sequence fits TRBJ2-7 better, so the J call may be wrong. Germline CDR1 SEHNR, CDR2 FQNEAQ (reference sequence). The CDR3 runs to 16 residues. Here the CDR3 reads CASSSLLQGWAYEQYF. In DNA, the CDR3 is TGTGCCAGCAGCTCCCTACTACAGGGTTGGGCCTACGAGCAGTACTTC.

The V gene is TRBV11-2, the J gene TRBJ2-7, with a possible D match to TRBD2 (5 bases). There are 14 residues in the CDR3. V was pared by 3 bases and J by 5 bases, with 14 bases between. CDR1 and CDR2 (germline): SGHAT, FQNNGV. The CDR3 DNA is TGTGCCAGCAGCTTTGTCGGCGCCGGGGACGAGCAGTACTTC. This encodes CASSFVGAGDEQYF.

V gene TRBV5-6 combines with J gene TRBJ1-2; 7 bases agree with TRBD1. Per germline, CDR1 SGHDT and CDR2 YYEEEE. After removal of 5 bases from V and 0 bases from J, the junction contained 7 bases not matched to a gene. The CDR3 extends over 15 amino acids. The CDR3 region has the DNA TGTGCCAGCAGAGGGACAGCGACATCTAACTATGGCTACACCTTC. This translates into CASRGTATSNYGYTF.